Reported below is one T cell receptor (beta chain). The antigen remains undetermined. Data came from immunoSEQ multiplex PCR; TCRdb stores just in-frame clones and leaves some out. The table has 60,000 or so clones, roughly 88% seen once. This specimen comes from a study of OX40 agonist ivuxolimab in advanced cancers. Across the study: The dose-escalation cohort was approximately 85% male, with a mean age of about 56 years, ranging roughly 20 to 90. Study-wide findings and caveats: The study observed clonal expansion of CD4+ and CD8+ blood T cells by week 6 at 0.1 to 3.0 mg/kg. It was not determined which antigens were specifically recognized by the peripheral T cells that had undergone clonal expansion.

The V segment lost 3 bases and the J segment 6 bases; nucleotides outside the gene matches: 9. CDR3 length equals 14 residues. Germline CDR1 reads SGHKS; CDR2 reads YYEKEE (reference sequence). The source was CD4+ or CD8+ T cells sorted from blood, collected in a trial of the OX40 agonist ivuxolimab. The sequence was obtained from an adult with an advanced solid tumor such as melanoma, head and neck, liver or kidney cancer. The gene calls are TRBV5-5 and TRBJ2-7; 7 bases match TRBD1. CDR3 DNA: TGTGCCAGCAGCTGGACCCCGGGACAGTTCGAGCAGTACTTC. This gives the protein CASSWTPGQFEQYF.